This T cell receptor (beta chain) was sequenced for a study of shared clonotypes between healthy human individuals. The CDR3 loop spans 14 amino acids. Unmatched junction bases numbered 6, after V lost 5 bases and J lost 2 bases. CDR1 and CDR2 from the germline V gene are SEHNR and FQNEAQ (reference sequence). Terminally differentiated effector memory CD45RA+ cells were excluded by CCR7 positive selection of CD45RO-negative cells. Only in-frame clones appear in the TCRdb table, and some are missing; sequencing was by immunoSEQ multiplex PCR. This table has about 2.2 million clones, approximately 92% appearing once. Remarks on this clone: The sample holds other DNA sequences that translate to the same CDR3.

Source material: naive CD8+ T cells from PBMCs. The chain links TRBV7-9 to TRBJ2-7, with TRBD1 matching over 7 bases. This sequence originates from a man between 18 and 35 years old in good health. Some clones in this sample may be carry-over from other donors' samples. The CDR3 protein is CASSPGTATYEQYF. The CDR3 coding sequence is TGTGCCAGCAGCCCCGGGACAGCGACCTACGAGCAGTACTTC.